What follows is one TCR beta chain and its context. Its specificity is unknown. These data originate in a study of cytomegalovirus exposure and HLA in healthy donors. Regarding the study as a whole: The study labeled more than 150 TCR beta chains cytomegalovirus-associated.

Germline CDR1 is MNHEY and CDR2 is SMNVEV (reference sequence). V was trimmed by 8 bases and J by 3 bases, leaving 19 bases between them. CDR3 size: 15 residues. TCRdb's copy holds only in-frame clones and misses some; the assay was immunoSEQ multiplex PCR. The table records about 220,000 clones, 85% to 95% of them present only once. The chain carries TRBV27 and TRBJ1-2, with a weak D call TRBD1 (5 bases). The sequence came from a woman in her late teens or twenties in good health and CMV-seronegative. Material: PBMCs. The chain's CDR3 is CASQMIFDRDYGYTF. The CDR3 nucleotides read TGTGCCAGCCAAATGATTTTCGACAGAGACTATGGCTACACCTTC.